The 9 T cell receptor beta chains below all came from one sample that was sequenced in a study of cytomegalovirus exposure and HLA in healthy donors. Primers: 60 Vbeta forward and 13 Jbeta reverse. The method was immunoSEQ multiplex PCR; TCRdb's version includes in-frame clones alone and lacks a portion of them. The sample lists about 120,000 clones, 78% occurring once. The sequenced material came from PBMCs. The source is a woman under 40 in good health and CMV-seronegative.

The chain is built from TRBV13 and TRBJ2-7; the match to TRBD2 covers 10 bases. CDR3 length equals 15 residues. Germline assignment: CDR1 PRHDT and CDR2 FYEKMQ (reference sequence). After removal of 5 bases from V and 2 bases from J, the junction contained 6 bases not matched to a gene. The CDR3 reads CASSGRTSGTYEQYF. The CDR3 DNA reads TGTGCCAGCAGCGGCCGGACTAGCGGTACCTACGAGCAGTACTTC.

This chain joins TRBV29-1 and TRBJ1-2, with D unclear. Germline-derived CDR1 and CDR2 are SQVTM and ANQGSEA. V was clipped by 7 bases and J by 0 bases, with 24 bases between them. The CDR3 loop spans 17 amino acids. The CDR3 reads CSASENVLGRPNYGYTF. CDR3 nucleotide sequence: TGCAGCGCGTCCGAGAACGTTCTAGGGAGACCTAACTATGGCTACACCTTC.

V is TRBV28 and J is TRBJ1-2, with TRBD1 matching over 7 bases. V trimming: 6 bases; J trimming: 0 bases; junction bases outside the gene matches: 13. The CDR3 length is 17 residues. Per germline, CDR1 MDHEN and CDR2 SYDVKM. CDR3 protein: CASSSRDSLLTNYGYTF. The CDR3, as DNA: TGTGCCAGCAGCTCCCGGGACAGCCTACTTACTAACTATGGCTACACCTTC.

This clone turned up a few times. This chain uses TRBV7-2 with TRBJ2-1; the D gene is possibly TRBD2 (6 bases). Germline-derived CDR1 and CDR2 are SGHTA and FQGNSA. V shed 1 base and J shed 6 bases, with 19 bases lying between them. The CDR3 sequence is 17 residues long. The CDR3 protein is CASSLGVGGASGNEQFF. In DNA, the CDR3 is TGTGCCAGCAGCTTAGGGGTGGGCGGGGCGAGCGGCAATGAGCAGTTCTTC.

The J gene is TRBJ1-2, the V gene TRBV6-5; D unclear. V was trimmed by 2 bases and J by 2 bases, leaving 9 bases between them. Germline CDR1 reads MNHEY; CDR2 reads SVGAGI. The CDR3 length is 14 residues. CDR3: CASSYGQANYGYTF. The CDR3 nucleotides are TGTGCCAGCAGTTACGGCCAGGCGAACTATGGCTACACCTTC.

V is TRBV4-3 and J is TRBJ1-1; 7 nucleotides align to TRBD1. The CDR3 runs to 15 residues. V lost 3 bases, J lost 7 bases, and 11 bases stayed unmatched. Looked up from germline, CDR1 is LGHNA and CDR2 is YSLEER. The CDR3 reads CASSQNPLGQSEAFF. CDR3 nucleotides: TGCGCCAGCAGCCAGAATCCCCTGGGACAGAGTGAAGCTTTCTTT.

V is TRBV4-2 and J is TRBJ1-5, with a tentative D call TRBD1 (6 bases). The germline V gene has CDR1 LGHNA and CDR2 YNFKEQ. Deletions cut 3 bases from V and 6 bases from J, with 18 bases between. The CDR3 has 16 amino acids. CDR3 sequence (DNA): TGTGCCAGCAGCCAGGCCGGGACACCGCTGGGTCAGCCCCAGCATTTT. Translating it yields CASSQAGTPLGQPQHF.

The chain recombines TRBV6-1 with TRBJ1-2; D possibly corresponds to TRBD1 (5 bases). V was shortened by 2 bases and J by 2 bases, with 12 bases between the two germline ends. CDR3 size: 15 residues. Germline V gene sequence: CDR1 MNHNS, CDR2 SASEGT. As DNA, the CDR3 is TGTGCCAGCAGTGAAAGTGCCAGGGTCAACTATGGCTACACCTTC. This gives the protein CASSESARVNYGYTF.

This rearrangement joins TRBV27 to TRBJ1-1; no clear D gene. In germline, CDR1 is MNHEY, CDR2 SMNVEV (reference sequence). The length of the CDR3 is 15 residues. Trimming left V 8 bases short and J 0 bases short, with 16 bases between. This chain's CDR3 is CASRNPGYMNTEAFF. The DNA of the CDR3 is TGTGCCAGCCGAAACCCCGGGTATATGAACACTGAAGCTTTCTTT.